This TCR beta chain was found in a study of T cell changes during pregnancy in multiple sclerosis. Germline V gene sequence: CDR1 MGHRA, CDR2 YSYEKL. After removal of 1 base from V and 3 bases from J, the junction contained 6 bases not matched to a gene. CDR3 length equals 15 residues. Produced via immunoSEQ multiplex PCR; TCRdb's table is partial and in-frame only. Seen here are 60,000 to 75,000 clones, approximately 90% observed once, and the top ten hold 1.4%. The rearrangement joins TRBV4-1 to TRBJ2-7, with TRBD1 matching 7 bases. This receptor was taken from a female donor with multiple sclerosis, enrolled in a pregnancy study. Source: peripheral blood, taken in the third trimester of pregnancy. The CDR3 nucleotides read TGCGCCAGCAGCCAAGGGGCAGGGGGAATCTACGAGCAGTACTTC. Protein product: CASSQGAGGIYEQYF.